This entry lists 16 T cell receptor beta chains sequenced from one sample in a study of T-cell reconstitution after alpha-beta-depleted transplantation in children. The TCRbeta library was prepared with unique molecular identifiers. TCRdb fed the PCR reads into MiXCR, producing one record per CDR3 protein. The table shows around 370,000 distinct CDR3 sequences, with under 20% occurring only once. The material was PBMCs, mostly from graft donor cells, obtained 360 days after TCRalphabeta/CD19-depleted stem cell transplant. Receptors were obtained from a male patient between 2 and 15 years old who had a stem cell transplant for acute lymphoblastic leukemia, so the T cells may come from the graft donor.

The V gene is TRBV7-2, the J gene TRBJ2-7, with unresolved D. In germline, CDR1 is SGHTA, CDR2 FQGNSA. The CDR3 spans 14 residues. Trimming took off 1 base at V and 0 bases at J, with 7 bases between the two ends. The CDR3 nucleotides are TGTGCCAGCAGCTTAGAGTTTACCTCCTACGAGCAGTACTTC. This sequence encodes CASSLEFTSYEQYF.

This rearrangement joins TRBV30 to TRBJ2-3; TRBD1 aligns across 7 bases. V was pared by 5 bases and J by 2 bases, with 1 base of the junction left unmatched. This CDR3 is built from 12 residues. The V gene's germline CDR1 is GTSNPN and CDR2 SVGIG (reference sequence). CDR3 nucleotides: TGTGCCTGGGGACAGGACACAGATACGCAGTATTTT. It translates to CAWGQDTDTQYF.

The table lists this clonotype with many counts. The chain links TRBV4-1 to TRBJ2-3; D is undetermined. With 4 bases removed from V and 4 bases from J, the gap between germline ends came to 18 bases. This CDR3 comprises 16 residues. The germline gives CDR1 MGHRA, CDR2 YSYEKL. The CDR3 nucleotides are TGCGCCAGCAGCCCGGATCCCCTGGAAATTGCAGATACGCAGTATTTT. This encodes CASSPDPLEIADTQYF.

The rearrangement links TRBV29-1 to TRBJ2-1, with 12 bases matching TRBD2. The V gene end was trimmed by 2 bases and the J gene end by 8 bases; junction bases not matched to a gene: 7. CDR1 and CDR2 from the germline V gene are SQVTM and ANQGSEA. The CDR3 covers 15 residues. This chain's CDR3 is CSVELAGGPSYEQFF. The CDR3 DNA follows: TGCAGCGTTGAACTAGCGGGAGGGCCAAGTTATGAGCAGTTCTTC.

This clonotype was seen a few times. This chain uses TRBV10-3 with TRBJ1-2; D gene ambiguous. The CDR3 is 13 residues long. Trimming left V 8 bases short and J 7 bases short, with 17 bases between. Germline values: CDR1 ENHRY, CDR2 SYGVKD. The CDR3: CAIAPLMISGYTF. CDR3 bases: TGTGCCATCGCCCCCCTGATGATCAGTGGCTACACCTTC.

V is TRBV7-8 and J is TRBJ2-7; 7 nucleotides line up with TRBD2. The germline V gene has CDR1 SGHVS and CDR2 FQNEAQ. The CDR3 covers 12 residues. The J segment lost 5 bases and the V segment lost 7 bases, leaving 5 bases of the junction unmatched. This CDR3 reads CASMAGVDEQYF. The CDR3 DNA is TGTGCCAGCATGGCGGGAGTCGACGAGCAGTACTTC.

This clonotype was recorded many times. The CDR3 reads CASSLEDNEKLFF. The CDR3 nucleotides are TGTGCCAGCAGCTTGGAAGATAATGAAAAACTGTTTTTT. The chain combines TRBV5-5 with TRBJ1-4; D is undetermined. V lost 0 bases and J lost 4, with 4 bases in between. This CDR3 has 13 amino acids. The germline gives CDR1 SGHKS, CDR2 YYEKEE (reference sequence).

The CDR3 is CASSHRGGPGELFF. DNA of the CDR3: TGCGCCAGCAGCCACCGAGGGGGGCCCGGGGAGCTGTTTTTT. This chain links TRBV5-1 with TRBJ2-2; D tentatively reads TRBD1 or TRBD2 (6 bases each). V lost 4 bases and J 6 bases, leaving 13 bases between the germline ends. The length of the CDR3 is 14 residues. The germline V gene encodes CDR1 SGHRS and CDR2 YFSETQ.

V is TRBV11-1 and J is TRBJ1-1; 7 bases match TRBD1. The J segment lost 4 bases and the V segment lost 4 bases, leaving 15 bases of the junction unmatched. Per germline, CDR1 SGHAT and CDR2 FQDESV (reference sequence). The CDR3 covers 17 residues. CDR3 sequence: CASSSPTDRDGSTEAFF. For the CDR3, the DNA is TGTGCCAGCAGCTCACCGACCGACAGGGATGGGAGCACTGAAGCTTTCTTT. The whole variable domain, filled in from reference TRBV11-1 and TRBJ1-1, reads EAEVAQSPRYKITEKSQAVAFWCDPISGHATLYWYRQILGQGPELLVQFQDESVVDDSQLPKDRFSAERLKGVDSTLKIQPAELGDSAMYLCASSSPTDRDGSTEAFFGQGTRLTVV.

This clonotype was detected ten times or more. The V gene is TRBV3-1, the J gene TRBJ2-7, with 10 bases identical to TRBD2. The CDR3 contains 16 residues. The V gene's germline CDR1 is LGHDT and CDR2 YNNKEL (reference sequence). With V trimmed by 1 base and J by 7 bases, 10 bases remained unmatched. CDR3 DNA sequence: TGTGCCAGCAGCCAAGTCGGCGGGACTAGCGCGAAGGAGCAGTACTTC. Translation gives CASSQVGGTSAKEQYF.

This clonotype came up a few times. The chain uses TRBV12-3 or TRBV12-4 and TRBJ2-7, with D maybe TRBD2 (5 bases). Trimming pared 6 bases from V and 2 bases from J, leaving 8 bases between. The CDR3 is 12 amino acids. CDR3 in amino acids: CASRRGTYEQYF. The CDR3 region has the DNA TGTGCCAGCAGGAGAGGGACCTACGAGCAGTACTTC.

Only a few counts were recorded for this clonotype. The chain combines TRBV12-3 or TRBV12-4 with TRBJ2-5; no firm D call. Deletions cut 7 bases from V and 5 bases from J, with 14 bases between. The CDR3 loop spans 13 amino acids. CDR3 nucleotide sequence: TGTGCCAGCACCCGTAATCCGGACGAGACCCAGTACTTC. This codes for CASTRNPDETQYF.

This rearrangement joins TRBV7-8 to TRBJ1-6; 7 bases are shared with TRBD1. CDR3 length equals 18 residues. Germline values: CDR1 SGHVS, CDR2 FQNEAQ. Germline trimming cut 2 bases from V and 0 bases from J; bases unmatched to any gene: 7. In DNA, the CDR3 is TGTGCCAGCAGCTTATACGACAGGGCTGTCTCCTATAATTCACCCCTCCACTTT. It translates to CASSLYDRAVSYNSPLHF.

This clonotype occurred a few times. The J gene is TRBJ2-1, the V gene TRBV29-1; 12 bases match TRBD2. V lost 4 bases to trimming and J lost 2 bases; unmatched junction nucleotides: 0. Germline CDR1 reads SQVTM; CDR2 reads ANQGSEA. CDR3 size: 14 residues. The CDR3 DNA reads as TGCAGCGTTGGACTAGCGGGAGCCTACAATGAGCAGTTCTTC. Its translation is CSVGLAGAYNEQFF.

This clonotype has at least ten counts. The rearrangement uses TRBV5-1 and TRBJ2-3; TRBD2 matches at 7 bases. The V gene end was trimmed by 5 bases and the J gene end by 2 bases; junction bases not matched to a gene: 11. This CDR3 contains 16 residues. The germline gives CDR1 SGHRS, CDR2 YFSETQ. CDR3 in amino acids: CASRTGTNAHTDTQYF. CDR3 DNA: TGCGCCAGCAGGACCGGGACTAACGCACACACAGATACGCAGTATTTT.

The genes are TRBV4-1 and TRBJ2-1; a weak D match, TRBD1 (5 bases). The CDR3 has 12 residues. Germline V CDR1 and CDR2: MGHRA, YSYEKL. The V end lost 3 bases, the J end lost 8 bases, and 8 bases lay between the germline ends. The CDR3 region is CASSHLRDEQFF. For the CDR3, the DNA is TGCGCCAGCAGCCATCTCAGGGATGAGCAGTTCTTC.